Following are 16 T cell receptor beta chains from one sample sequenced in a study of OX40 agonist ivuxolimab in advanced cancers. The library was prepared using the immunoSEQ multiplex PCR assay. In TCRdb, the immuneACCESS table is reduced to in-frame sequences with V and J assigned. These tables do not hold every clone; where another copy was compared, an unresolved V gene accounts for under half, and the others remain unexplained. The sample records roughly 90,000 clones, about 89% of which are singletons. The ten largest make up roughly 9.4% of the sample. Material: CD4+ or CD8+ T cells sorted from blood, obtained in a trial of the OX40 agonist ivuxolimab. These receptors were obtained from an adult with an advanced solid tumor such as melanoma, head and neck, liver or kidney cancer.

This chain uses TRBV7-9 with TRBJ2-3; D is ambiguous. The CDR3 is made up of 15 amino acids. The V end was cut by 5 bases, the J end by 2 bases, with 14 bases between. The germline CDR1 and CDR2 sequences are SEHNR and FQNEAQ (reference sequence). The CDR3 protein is CASSDTTPHTDTQYF. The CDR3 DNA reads TGTGCCAGCAGCGATACAACACCGCACACAGATACGCAGTATTTT.

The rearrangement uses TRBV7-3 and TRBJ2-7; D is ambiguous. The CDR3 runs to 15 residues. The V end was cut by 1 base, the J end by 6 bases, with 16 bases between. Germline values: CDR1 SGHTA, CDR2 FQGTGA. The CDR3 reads CASSLNSAGISEQYF. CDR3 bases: TGTGCCAGCAGCTTAAATTCCGCAGGAATCAGCGAGCAGTACTTC.

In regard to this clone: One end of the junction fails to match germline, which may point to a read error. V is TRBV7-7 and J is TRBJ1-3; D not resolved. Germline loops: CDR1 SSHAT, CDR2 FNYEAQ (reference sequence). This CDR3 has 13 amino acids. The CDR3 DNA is TGTGCTAGCAGCCAGCAGGACGGAAACACCATATATTTT. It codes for CASSQQDGNTIYF.

Here the CDR3 reads CASIDRYGNTIYF. CDR3 DNA sequence: TGTGCCAGCATCGATCGATATGGAAACACCATATATTTT. The rearrangement links TRBV7-3 to TRBJ1-3; D is undetermined. The V gene's germline CDR1 is SGHTA and CDR2 FQGTGA. The CDR3 sequence is 13 residues long. V lost 7 bases and J lost 3, with 10 bases in between.

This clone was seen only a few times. CDR3 protein: CASSVAGGAYNEQFF. The CDR3, as DNA: TGTGCCAGCAGTGTAGCCGGGGGCGCCTACAATGAGCAGTTCTTC. This chain links TRBV6-4 with TRBJ2-1; perhaps D is TRBD1 or TRBD2 (6 bases each). The CDR3 consists of 15 residues. The V and J ends lost 4 bases and 2 bases respectively, with 12 bases between them. Germline V gene sequence: CDR1 MRHNA, CDR2 SNTAGT.

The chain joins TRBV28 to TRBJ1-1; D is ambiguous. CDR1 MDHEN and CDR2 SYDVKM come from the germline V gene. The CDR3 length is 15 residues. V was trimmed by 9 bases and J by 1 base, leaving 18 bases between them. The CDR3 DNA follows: TGTGCCAGTGAAGGATGGATTAATGGGAACACTGAAGCTTTCTTT. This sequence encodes CASEGWINGNTEAFF.

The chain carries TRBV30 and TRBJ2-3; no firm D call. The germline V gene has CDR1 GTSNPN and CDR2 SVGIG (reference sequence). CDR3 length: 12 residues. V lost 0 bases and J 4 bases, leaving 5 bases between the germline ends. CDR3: CAWSVGPDTQYF. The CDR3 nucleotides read TGTGCCTGGAGTGTAGGTCCAGATACGCAGTATTTT.

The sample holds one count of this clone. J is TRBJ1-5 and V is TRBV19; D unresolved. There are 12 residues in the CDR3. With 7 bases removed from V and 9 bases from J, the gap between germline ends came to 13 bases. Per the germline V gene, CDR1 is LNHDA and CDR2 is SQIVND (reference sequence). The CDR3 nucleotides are TGTGCCAGTATGTCGGGGTCCTTGCCCCAGCATTTT. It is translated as CASMSGSLPQHF.

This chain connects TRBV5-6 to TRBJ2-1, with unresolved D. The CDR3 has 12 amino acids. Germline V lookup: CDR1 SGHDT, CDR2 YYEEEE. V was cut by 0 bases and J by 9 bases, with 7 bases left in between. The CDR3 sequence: CASSLGGPEQFF. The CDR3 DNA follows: TGTGCCAGCAGCTTGGGGGGTCCTGAGCAGTTCTTC.

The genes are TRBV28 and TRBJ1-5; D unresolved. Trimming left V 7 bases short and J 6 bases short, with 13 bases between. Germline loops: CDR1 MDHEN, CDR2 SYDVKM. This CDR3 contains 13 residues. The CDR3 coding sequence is TGTGCCAGCAAAGAGGGAACAGTTCAGCCCCAGCATTTT. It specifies CASKEGTVQPQHF.

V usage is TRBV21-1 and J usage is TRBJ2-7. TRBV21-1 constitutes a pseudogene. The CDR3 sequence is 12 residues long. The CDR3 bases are TGTGCCAGCAGCAAGGGGTCAAACGAGCAGTACTTC. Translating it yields CASSKGSNEQYF.

CDR3 region: CASSLGPPSRDTEAFF. CDR3 coding DNA: TGTGCCAGCAGCTTAGGTCCGCCAAGCAGGGACACTGAAGCTTTCTTT. The chain links TRBV7-2 to TRBJ1-1; TRBD1 is a possible D gene (5 bases). Germline V CDR1 and CDR2: SGHTA, FQGNSA. Trimming stripped 1 base from V and 3 bases from J, with 15 bases between. The CDR3 spans 16 residues.

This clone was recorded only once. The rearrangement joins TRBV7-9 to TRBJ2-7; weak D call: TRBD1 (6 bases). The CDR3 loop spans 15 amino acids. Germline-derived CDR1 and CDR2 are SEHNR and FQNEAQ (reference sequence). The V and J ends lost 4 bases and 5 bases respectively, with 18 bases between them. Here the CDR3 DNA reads TGTGCCAGCAGCTCACTGACAGGCGAAATCCACGAGCAGTACTTC. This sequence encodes CASSSLTGEIHEQYF.

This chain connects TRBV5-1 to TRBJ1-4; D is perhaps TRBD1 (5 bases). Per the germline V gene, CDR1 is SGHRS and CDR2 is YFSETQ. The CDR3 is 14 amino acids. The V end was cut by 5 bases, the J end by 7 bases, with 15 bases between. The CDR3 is CASSYEGLGEKLFF. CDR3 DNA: TGCGCCAGCAGTTATGAGGGGTTAGGTGAAAAACTGTTTTTT.

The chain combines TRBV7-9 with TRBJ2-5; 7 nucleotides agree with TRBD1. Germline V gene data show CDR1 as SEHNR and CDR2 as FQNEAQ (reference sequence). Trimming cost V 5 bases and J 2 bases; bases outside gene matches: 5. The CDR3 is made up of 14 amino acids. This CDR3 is CASSQPGQQETQYF. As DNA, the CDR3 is TGTGCCAGCAGCCAGCCGGGACAGCAAGAGACCCAGTACTTC.

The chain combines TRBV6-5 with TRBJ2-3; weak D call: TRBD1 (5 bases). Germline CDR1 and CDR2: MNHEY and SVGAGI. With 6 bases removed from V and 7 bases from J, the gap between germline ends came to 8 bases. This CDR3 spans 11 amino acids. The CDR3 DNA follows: TGTGCCAGCAGAAGGGGTTATACGCAGTATTTT. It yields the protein CASRRGYTQYF.